The TCR beta chain under discussion was sequenced for a study of blood T cell repertoires in COVID-19. Study-wide context: The analysed material was cDNA or gDNA that came from T cells, B-cell-depleted T cells, or PBMCs.

Clones were read by immunoSEQ multiplex PCR, and TCRdb kept only the in-frame ones, dropping some. The sample lists about 52,000 clones, about 92% occurring once. From germline, CDR1 is SGHAT and CDR2 FQNNGV. V was shortened by 5 bases and J by 5 bases, with 13 bases between the two germline ends. The CDR3 loop spans 13 amino acids. Sequencing was carried out using peripheral blood. V gene TRBV11-2 combines with J gene TRBJ2-7; tentative D call: TRBD2 (6 bases). This receptor was taken from a human donor in a cohort sampled during active COVID-19. This CDR3 is CASSAGTYDEQYF. The CDR3 DNA follows: TGTGCCAGCAGCGCAGGGACTTACGACGAGCAGTACTTC.